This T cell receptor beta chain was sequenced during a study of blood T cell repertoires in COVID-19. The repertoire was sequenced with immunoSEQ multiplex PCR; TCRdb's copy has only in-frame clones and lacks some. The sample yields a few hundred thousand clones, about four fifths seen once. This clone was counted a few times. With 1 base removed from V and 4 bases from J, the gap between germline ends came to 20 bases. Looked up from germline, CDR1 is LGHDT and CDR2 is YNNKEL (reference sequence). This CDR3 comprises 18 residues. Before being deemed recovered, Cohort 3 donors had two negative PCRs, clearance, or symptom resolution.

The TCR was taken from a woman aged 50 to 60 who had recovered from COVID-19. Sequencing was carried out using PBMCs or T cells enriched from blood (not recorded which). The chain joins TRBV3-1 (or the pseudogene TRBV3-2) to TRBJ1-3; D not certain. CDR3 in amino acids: CASSQVSRAGSGGNTIYF. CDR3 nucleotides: TGTGCCAGCAGCCAAGTATCTCGGGCGGGTTCTGGAGGAAACACCATATATTTT.